A single sample gave rise to the 14 T cell receptor beta chains below, sequenced in a study of early stage breast cancer tumors. The protocol was immunoSEQ multiplex PCR, while the TCRdb copy is restricted to in-frame clones and leaves out a portion. This table holds 25,000 to 35,000 clones, roughly four fifths found once. Material: blood. All receptors come from a person in their forties with breast cancer.

The gene calls are TRBV20-1 and TRBJ2-3, with D uncertain. The CDR3 runs to 11 residues. CDR1 is DFQATT and CDR2 is SNEGSKA in the germline V gene (reference sequence). Trimming pared 3 bases from V and 4 bases from J, leaving 5 bases between. The CDR3 reads CSASYADTQYF. For the CDR3, the DNA is TGCAGTGCTAGTTACGCAGATACGCAGTATTTT.

The rearrangement joins TRBV20-1 to TRBJ2-5; D gene unclear. CDR1 and CDR2 (germline): DFQATT, SNEGSKA (reference sequence). V lost 5 bases, J lost 2 bases, and 6 bases lay in between. The CDR3 has 11 residues. The CDR3 region is CSAHNQETQYF. The CDR3 region has the DNA TGCAGTGCTCACAATCAAGAGACCCAGTACTTC.

This clone was seen a handful of times. V is TRBV11-2 and J is TRBJ2-3; D is perhaps TRBD2 (6 bases). V shed 4 bases and J shed 8 bases, with 10 bases lying between them. The length of the CDR3 is 12 residues. The germline V gene has CDR1 SGHAT and CDR2 FQNNGV. The CDR3 is CASSSLTSTQYF. For the CDR3, the DNA is TGTGCCAGCAGCTCCCTGACTAGTACGCAGTATTTT.

This chain uses TRBV30 with TRBJ1-4, with D perhaps matching TRBD1 (5 bases). Germline assignment: CDR1 GTSNPN and CDR2 SVGIG (reference sequence). CDR3 length: 13 amino acids. With 4 bases removed from V and 5 bases from J, the gap between germline ends came to 11 bases. Written as DNA, the CDR3 is TGTGCCTGGACGGGACTGATCAATGAAAAACTGTTTTTT. Its protein product is CAWTGLINEKLFF.

The J gene is TRBJ2-3, the V gene TRBV2; D remains ambiguous. Trimming pared 8 bases from V and 2 bases from J, leaving 14 bases between. The germline V gene has CDR1 SNHLY and CDR2 FYNNEI. The CDR3 extends over 14 amino acids. CDR3 in amino acids: CASRREIYTDTQYF. The CDR3 DNA is TGTGCCAGCCGGCGAGAGATCTACACAGATACGCAGTATTTT.

The chain carries TRBV19 and TRBJ1-4; the match to TRBD1 covers 12 bases. The CDR3 length is 15 residues. The V gene end was trimmed by 7 bases and the J gene end by 8 bases; junction bases not matched to a gene: 8. The germline CDR1 and CDR2 sequences are LNHDA and SQIVND (reference sequence). CDR3: CASTLRDRGHEKLFF. In DNA form, the CDR3 reads TGTGCCAGTACTCTCCGGGACAGGGGGCACGAAAAACTGTTTTTT.

The rearrangement joins TRBV4-3 to TRBJ1-1; D not certain. Trimming shortened V by 1 base and J by 2 bases, and 14 bases separated the two germline ends. From germline, CDR1 is LGHNA and CDR2 YSLEER. The CDR3 covers 16 residues. The DNA of the CDR3 is TGCGCCAGCAGCCAAGTCCGCGACACCCCCAACACTGAAGCTTTCTTT. This gives the protein CASSQVRDTPNTEAFF.

The chain uses TRBV27 and TRBJ2-7; D not certain. Deletions cut 2 bases from V and 7 bases from J, with 12 bases between. Germline CDR1 reads MNHEY; CDR2 reads SMNVEV (reference sequence). The CDR3 consists of 13 residues. The CDR3 is CASSLTPVGEQYF. The CDR3 DNA follows: TGTGCCAGCAGTTTAACCCCGGTGGGGGAGCAGTACTTC.

This chain links TRBV2 with TRBJ2-5; the D is unclear. Germline-derived CDR1 and CDR2 are SNHLY and FYNNEI. With 6 bases removed from V and 2 bases from J, the gap between germline ends came to 10 bases. The CDR3 totals 13 residues. The CDR3 DNA follows: TGTGCCAGCAGGATACAACCACAAGAGACCCAGTACTTC. The encoded protein is CASRIQPQETQYF.

The chain joins TRBV7-2 to TRBJ2-5; 9 bases map to TRBD2. The V gene's germline CDR1 is SGHTA and CDR2 FQGNSA. V lost 5 bases, J lost 5 bases, and 9 bases stayed unmatched. CDR3 length: 15 residues. The DNA of the CDR3 is TGTGCCAGCAGCCAACGACTAGCGGCCAGGGAGACCCAGTACTTC. This codes for CASSQRLAARETQYF.

The CDR3 loop is CASSLVTSGISAQYF. CDR3 DNA: TGTGCCAGCAGCTTAGTGACTAGCGGGATTTCTGCGCAGTACTTC. This chain links TRBV11-3 with TRBJ2-7, with 11 bases identical to TRBD2. Germline CDR1 reads SGHNT; CDR2 reads YENEEA. CDR3 length: 15 amino acids. V trimming: 1 base; J trimming: 9 bases; junction bases outside the gene matches: 8.

In DNA, the CDR3 is TGTGCCAGCAGTTGGGCGGGAGAAAGTAGTGAGCAGTTCTTC. Its translation: CASSWAGESSEQFF. The V and J genes are TRBV28 and TRBJ2-1, with 7 bases identical to TRBD2. Germline CDR1 reads MDHEN; CDR2 reads SYDVKM. The CDR3 spans 14 residues. Germline trimming cut 4 bases from V and 9 bases from J; bases unmatched to any gene: 9. Supplemented by reference TRBV28 and TRBJ2-1, the full variable domain reads DVKVTQSSRYLVKRTGEKVFLECVQDMDHENMFWYRQDPGLGLRLIYFSYDVKMKEKGDIPEGYSVSREKKERFSLILESASTNQTSMYLCASSWAGESSEQFFGPGTRLTVL.

The chain employs TRBV10-3 and TRBJ1-2, with D perhaps TRBD1 (5 bases). V was shortened by 10 bases and J by 4 bases, with 10 bases between the two germline ends. Germline V gives CDR1 ENHRY, CDR2 SYGVKD. The CDR3 is made up of 11 amino acids. The CDR3 protein is CATAQGYGYTF. In nucleotides, the CDR3 is TGTGCCACCGCCCAGGGCTATGGCTACACCTTC.

The CDR3: CARSFSPDTSSYNEQFF. The CDR3 DNA reads as TGTGCCAGAAGCTTTTCTCCGGACACGAGCTCCTACAATGAGCAGTTCTTC. This chain uses TRBV5-3 with TRBJ2-1, with a weak D call TRBD1 (5 bases). TRBV5-3 is noted as an ORF with a role that remains uncertain. V lost 2 bases, J lost 0 bases, and 15 bases lay in between. The CDR3 runs 17 residues.